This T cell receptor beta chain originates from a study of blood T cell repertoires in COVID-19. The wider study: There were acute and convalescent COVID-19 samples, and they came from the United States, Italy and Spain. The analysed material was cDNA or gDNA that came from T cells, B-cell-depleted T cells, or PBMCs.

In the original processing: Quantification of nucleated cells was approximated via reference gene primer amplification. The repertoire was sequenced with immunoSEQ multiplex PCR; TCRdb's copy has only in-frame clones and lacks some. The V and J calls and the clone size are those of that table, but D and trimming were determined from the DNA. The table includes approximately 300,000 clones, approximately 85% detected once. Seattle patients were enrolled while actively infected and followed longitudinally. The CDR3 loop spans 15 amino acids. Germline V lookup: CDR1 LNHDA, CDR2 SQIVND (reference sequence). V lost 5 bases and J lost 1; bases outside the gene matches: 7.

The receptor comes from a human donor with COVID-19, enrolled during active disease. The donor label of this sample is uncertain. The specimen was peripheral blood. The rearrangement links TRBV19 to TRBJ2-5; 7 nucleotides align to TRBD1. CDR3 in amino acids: CASSQTGAPQETQYF. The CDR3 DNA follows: TGTGCCAGTAGTCAAACAGGGGCCCCCCAAGAGACCCAGTACTTC.